This T cell receptor (beta chain) was retrieved from a study of blood T cell repertoires in COVID-19. At the level of the study: Sources were T cells, B-cell-depleted T cells, or PBMCs; the material itself was cDNA or gDNA.

The repertoire was sequenced with immunoSEQ multiplex PCR; TCRdb's copy has only in-frame clones and lacks some. Of tens of thousands of clones in the sample, around 92% were seen once. V was clipped by 3 bases and J by 6 bases, with 25 bases between them. The CDR3 totals 18 residues. CDR1 MGHRA and CDR2 YSYEKL come from the germline V gene. Material for sequencing was peripheral blood. The chain recombines TRBV4-1 with TRBJ2-3, with D possibly TRBD1 on 6 matching bases. The clonotype was recovered from a man in his fifties or sixties with COVID-19, enrolled during active disease. CDR3 coding DNA: TGCGCCAGCAGCCACCAACTTTCGACAGGCCAAAGGGGGGATACGCAGTATTTT. Its protein product is CASSHQLSTGQRGDTQYF.